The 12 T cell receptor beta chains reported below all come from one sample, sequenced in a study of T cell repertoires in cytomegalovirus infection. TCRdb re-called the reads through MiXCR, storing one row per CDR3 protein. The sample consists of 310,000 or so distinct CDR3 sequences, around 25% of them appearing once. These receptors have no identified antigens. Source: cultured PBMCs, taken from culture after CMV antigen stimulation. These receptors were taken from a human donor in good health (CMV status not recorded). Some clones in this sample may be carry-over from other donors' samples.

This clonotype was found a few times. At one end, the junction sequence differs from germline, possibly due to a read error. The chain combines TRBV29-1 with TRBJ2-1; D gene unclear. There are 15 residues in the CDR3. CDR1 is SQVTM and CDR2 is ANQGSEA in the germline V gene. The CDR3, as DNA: TGCAGCTTTGAAGGTCCGGAGACCCGTTACAATGAGCAGTTCTTC. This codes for CSFEGPETRYNEQFF.

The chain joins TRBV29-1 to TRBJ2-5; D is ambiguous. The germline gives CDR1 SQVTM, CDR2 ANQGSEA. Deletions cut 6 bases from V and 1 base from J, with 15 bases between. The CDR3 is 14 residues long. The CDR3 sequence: CSVKRQVPQETQYF. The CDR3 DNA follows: TGCAGCGTCAAGCGCCAGGTCCCCCAAGAGACCCAGTACTTC.

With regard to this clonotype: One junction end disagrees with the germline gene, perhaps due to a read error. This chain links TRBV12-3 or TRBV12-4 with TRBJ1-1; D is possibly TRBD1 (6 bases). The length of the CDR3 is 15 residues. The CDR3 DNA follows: TGTGCCAGCAGTATAGCAGGGGCCGCCGGGCCTGAAGCTTTCTTT. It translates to CASSIAGAAGPEAFF.

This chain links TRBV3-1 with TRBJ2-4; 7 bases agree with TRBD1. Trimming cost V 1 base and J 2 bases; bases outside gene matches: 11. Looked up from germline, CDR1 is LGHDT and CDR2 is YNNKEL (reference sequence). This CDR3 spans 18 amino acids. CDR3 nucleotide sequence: TGTGCCAGCAGCCAAGGCAGAGGGACAGCGAGTTCCAAAAACATTCAGTACTTC. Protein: CASSQGRGTASSKNIQYF.

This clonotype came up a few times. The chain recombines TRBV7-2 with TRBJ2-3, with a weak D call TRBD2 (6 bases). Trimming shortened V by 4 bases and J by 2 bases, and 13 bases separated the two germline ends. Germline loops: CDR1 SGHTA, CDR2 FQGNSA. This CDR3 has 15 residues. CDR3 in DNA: TGTGCCAGCAGCTCGAGACTAGAAAACACAGATACGCAGTATTTT. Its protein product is CASSSRLENTDTQYF. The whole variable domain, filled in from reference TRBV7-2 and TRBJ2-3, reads GAGVSQSPSNKVTEKGKDVELRCDPISGHTALYWYRQSLGQGLEFLIYFQGNSAPDKSGLPSDRFSAERTGGSVSTLTIQRTQQEDSAVYLCASSSRLENTDTQYFGPGTRLTVL.

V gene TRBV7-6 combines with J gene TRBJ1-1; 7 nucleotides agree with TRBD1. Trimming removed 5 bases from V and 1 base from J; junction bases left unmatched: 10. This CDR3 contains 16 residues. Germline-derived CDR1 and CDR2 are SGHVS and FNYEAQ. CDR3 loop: CASSPLFGTANTEAFF. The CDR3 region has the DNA TGTGCCAGCAGCCCGCTTTTTGGGACAGCGAACACTGAAGCTTTCTTT.

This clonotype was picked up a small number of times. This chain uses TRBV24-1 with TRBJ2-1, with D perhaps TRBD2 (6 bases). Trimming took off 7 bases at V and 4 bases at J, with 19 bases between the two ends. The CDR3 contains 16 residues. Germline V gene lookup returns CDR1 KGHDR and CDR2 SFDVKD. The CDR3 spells CATSLHDDGSYNEQFF. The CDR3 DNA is TGTGCCACCAGCCTTCATGATGACGGGAGTTACAATGAGCAGTTCTTC.

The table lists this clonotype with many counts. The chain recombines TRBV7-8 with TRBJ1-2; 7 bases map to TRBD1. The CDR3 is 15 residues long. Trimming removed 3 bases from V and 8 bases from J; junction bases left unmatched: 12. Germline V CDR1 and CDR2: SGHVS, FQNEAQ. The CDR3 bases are TGTGCCAGCAGCTTGGCCCGGGACAGCCCTAAAGGCTACACCTTC. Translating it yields CASSLARDSPKGYTF.

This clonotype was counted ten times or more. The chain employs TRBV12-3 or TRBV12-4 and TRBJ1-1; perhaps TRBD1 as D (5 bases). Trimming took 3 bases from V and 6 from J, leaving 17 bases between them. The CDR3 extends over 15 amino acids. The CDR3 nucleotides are TGTGCCAGCAGTTTCTCCGTTGGAGGGGAAGCTGAAGCTTTCTTT. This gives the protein CASSFSVGGEAEAFF.

The CDR3 sequence: CASSWAGGDTDTQYF. In DNA form, the CDR3 reads TGCGCCAGCAGCTGGGCAGGGGGAGACACAGATACGCAGTATTTT. This chain uses TRBV5-1 with TRBJ2-3; the match to TRBD1 covers 7 bases. This CDR3 region has 15 residues. Germline CDR1 and CDR2: SGHRS and YFSETQ. V trimming: 3 bases; J trimming: 2 bases; junction bases outside the gene matches: 6.

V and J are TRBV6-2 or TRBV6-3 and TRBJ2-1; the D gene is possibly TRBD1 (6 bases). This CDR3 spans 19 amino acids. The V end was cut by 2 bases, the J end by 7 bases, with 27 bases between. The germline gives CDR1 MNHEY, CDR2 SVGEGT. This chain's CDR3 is CASSYIGRIGLVGTNEQFF. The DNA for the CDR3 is TGTGCCAGCAGTTACATAGGAAGAATTGGGCTAGTTGGGACAAATGAGCAGTTCTTC.

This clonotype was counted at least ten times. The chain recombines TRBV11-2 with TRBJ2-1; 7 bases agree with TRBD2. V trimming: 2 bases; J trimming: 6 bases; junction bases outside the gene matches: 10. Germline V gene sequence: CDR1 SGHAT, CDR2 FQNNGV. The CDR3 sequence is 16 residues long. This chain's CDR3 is CASSLRGGGNSNEQFF. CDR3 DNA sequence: TGTGCCAGCAGCTTACGGGGCGGGGGAAACTCCAATGAGCAGTTCTTC.